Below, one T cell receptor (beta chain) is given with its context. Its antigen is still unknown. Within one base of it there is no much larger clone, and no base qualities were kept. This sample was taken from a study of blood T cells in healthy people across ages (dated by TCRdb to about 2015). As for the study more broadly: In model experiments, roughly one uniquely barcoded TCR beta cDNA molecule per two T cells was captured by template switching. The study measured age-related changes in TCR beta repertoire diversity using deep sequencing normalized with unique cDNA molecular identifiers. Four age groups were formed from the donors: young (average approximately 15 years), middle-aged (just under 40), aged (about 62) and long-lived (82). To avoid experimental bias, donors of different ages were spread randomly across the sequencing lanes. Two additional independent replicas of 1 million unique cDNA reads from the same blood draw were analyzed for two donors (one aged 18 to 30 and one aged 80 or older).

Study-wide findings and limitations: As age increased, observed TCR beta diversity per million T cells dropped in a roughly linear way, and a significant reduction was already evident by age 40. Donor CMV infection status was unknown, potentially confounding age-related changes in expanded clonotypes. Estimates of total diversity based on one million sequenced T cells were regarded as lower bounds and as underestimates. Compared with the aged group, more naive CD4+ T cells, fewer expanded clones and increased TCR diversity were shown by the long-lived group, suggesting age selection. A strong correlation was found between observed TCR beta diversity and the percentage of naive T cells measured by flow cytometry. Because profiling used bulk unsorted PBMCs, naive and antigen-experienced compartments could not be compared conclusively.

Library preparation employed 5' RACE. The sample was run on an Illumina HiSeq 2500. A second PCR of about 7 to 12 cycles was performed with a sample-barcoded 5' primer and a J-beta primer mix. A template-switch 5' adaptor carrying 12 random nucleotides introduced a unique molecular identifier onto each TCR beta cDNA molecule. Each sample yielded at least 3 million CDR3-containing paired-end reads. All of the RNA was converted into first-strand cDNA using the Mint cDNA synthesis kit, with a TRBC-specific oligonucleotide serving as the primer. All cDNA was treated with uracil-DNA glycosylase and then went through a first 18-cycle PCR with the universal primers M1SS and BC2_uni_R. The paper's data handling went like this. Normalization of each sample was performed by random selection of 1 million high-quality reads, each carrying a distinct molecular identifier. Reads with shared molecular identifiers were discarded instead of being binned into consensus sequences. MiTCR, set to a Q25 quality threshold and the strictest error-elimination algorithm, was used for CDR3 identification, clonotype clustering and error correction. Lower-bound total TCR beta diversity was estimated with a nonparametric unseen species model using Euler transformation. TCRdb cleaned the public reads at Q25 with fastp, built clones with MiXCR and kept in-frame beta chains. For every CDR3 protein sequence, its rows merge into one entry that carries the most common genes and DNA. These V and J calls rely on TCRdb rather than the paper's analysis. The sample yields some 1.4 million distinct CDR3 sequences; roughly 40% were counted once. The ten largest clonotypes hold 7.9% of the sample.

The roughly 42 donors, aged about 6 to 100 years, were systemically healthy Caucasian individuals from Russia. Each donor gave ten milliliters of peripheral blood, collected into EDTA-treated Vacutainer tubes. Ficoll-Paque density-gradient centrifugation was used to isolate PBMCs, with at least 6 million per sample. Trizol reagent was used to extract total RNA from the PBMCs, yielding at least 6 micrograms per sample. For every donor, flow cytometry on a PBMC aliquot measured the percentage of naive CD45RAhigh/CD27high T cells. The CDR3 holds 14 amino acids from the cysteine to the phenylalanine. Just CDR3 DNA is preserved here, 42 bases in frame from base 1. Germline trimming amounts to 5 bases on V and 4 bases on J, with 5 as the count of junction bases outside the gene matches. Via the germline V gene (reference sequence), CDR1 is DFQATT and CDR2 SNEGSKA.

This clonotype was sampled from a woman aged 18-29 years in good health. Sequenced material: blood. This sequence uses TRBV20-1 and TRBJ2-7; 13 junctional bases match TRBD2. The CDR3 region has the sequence CSAPGLAGWYEQYF. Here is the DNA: TGCAGTGCTCCGGGACTAGCGGGGTGGTACGAGCAGTACTTC.